The T cell receptor (beta chain) under discussion was sequenced for a study of OX40 agonist ivuxolimab in advanced cancers. For the study at large: Enrollees could have had prior anti-PD-1, anti-PD-L1 or anti-CTLA-4 therapy, which about 42% had received. Partial responses were achieved by three patients: one hepatocellular carcinoma, two cutaneous melanoma.

Patients with autoimmune history or systemic immunosuppression were excluded. V lost 1 base to trimming and J lost 12 bases; unmatched junction nucleotides: 3. The CDR3 is 12 residues long. Germline CDR1 MGHRA, CDR2 YSYEKL. Sequenced by immunoSEQ multiplex PCR; TCRdb stores in-frame clones only, minus some. The sample lists about 19,000 clones; about 76% were seen once. The genes are TRBV4-1 and TRBJ2-1; the match to TRBD2 covers 7 bases. The specimen comprised CD4+ or CD8+ T cells sorted from blood, sampled in a trial of the OX40 agonist ivuxolimab. The receptor was isolated from an adult with an advanced solid tumor such as melanoma, head and neck, liver or kidney cancer. As DNA, the CDR3 is TGCGCCAGCAGCCAAGTGGGAGGGTCGCAGTTCTTC. Translated: CASSQVGGSQFF.